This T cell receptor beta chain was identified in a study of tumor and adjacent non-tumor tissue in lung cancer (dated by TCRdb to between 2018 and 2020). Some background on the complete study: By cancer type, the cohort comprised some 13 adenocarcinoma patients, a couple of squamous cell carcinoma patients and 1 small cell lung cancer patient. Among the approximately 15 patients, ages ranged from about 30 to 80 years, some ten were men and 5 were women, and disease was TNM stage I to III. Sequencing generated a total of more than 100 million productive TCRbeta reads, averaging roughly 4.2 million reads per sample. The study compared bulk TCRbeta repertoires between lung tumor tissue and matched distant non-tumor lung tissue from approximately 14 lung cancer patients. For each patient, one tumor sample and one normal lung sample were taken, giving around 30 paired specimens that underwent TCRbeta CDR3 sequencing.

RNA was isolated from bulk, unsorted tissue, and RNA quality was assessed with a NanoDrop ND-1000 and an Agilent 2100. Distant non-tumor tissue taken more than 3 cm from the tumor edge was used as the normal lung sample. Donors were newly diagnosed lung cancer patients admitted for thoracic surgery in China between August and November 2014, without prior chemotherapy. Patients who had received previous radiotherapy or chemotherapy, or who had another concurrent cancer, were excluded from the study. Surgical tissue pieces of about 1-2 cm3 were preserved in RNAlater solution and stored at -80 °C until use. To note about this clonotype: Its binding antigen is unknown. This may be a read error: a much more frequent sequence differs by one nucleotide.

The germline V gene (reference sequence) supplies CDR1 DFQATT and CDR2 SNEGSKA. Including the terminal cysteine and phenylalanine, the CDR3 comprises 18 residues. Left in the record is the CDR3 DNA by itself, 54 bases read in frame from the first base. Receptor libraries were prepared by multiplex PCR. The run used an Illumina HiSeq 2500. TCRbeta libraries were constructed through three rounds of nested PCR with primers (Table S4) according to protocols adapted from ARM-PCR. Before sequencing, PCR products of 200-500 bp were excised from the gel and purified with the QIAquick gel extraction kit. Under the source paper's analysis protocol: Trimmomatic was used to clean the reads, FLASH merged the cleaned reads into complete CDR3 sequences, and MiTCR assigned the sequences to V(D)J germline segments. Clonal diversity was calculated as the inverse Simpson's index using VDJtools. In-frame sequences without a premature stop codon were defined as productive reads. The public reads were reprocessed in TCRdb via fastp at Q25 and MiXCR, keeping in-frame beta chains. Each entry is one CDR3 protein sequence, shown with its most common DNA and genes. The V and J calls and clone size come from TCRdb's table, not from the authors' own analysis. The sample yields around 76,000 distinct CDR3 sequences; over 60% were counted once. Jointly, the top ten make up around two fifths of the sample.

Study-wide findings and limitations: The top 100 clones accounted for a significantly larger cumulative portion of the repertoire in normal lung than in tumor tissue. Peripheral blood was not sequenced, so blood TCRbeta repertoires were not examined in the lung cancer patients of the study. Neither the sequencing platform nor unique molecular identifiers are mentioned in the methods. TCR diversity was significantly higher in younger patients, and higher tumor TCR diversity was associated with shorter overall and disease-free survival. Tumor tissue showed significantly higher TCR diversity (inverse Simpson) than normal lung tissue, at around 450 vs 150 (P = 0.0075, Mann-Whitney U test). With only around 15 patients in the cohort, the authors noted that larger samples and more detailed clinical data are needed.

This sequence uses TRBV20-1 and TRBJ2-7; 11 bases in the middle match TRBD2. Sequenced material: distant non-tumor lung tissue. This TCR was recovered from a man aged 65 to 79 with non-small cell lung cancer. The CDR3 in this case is CNAPADAGTSGLAYEQYF. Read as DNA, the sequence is TGCAATGCTCCCGCTGATGCCGGGACTAGCGGCCTAGCCTACGAGCAGTACTTC.